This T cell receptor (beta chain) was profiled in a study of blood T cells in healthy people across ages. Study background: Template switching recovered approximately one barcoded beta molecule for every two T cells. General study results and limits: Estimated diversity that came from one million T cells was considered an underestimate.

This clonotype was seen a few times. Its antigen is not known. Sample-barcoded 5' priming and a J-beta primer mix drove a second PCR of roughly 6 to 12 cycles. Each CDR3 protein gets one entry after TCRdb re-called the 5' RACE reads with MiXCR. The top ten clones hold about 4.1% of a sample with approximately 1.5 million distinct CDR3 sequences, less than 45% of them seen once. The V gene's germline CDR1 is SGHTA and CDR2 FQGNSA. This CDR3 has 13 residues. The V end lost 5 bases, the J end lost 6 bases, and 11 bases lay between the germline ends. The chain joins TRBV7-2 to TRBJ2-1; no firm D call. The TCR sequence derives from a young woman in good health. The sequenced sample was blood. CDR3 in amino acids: CASSLVESNEQFF. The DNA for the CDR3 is TGTGCCAGCAGCCTTGTAGAGAGCAATGAGCAGTTCTTC.